Following are 5 T cell receptor beta chains from one sample sequenced in a study of blood T cells in healthy people across ages. A second PCR, run for about 6 to 11 cycles, used a sample-barcoded 5' primer plus a J-beta primer mix. TCRdb processed the 5' RACE reads anew with MiXCR; each CDR3 protein has one entry. Of around 1,000,000 distinct CDR3 sequences listed, 20% to 25% are singletons. The sample was also reused in another study, on T cells of mothers and their children.

Specimen: blood. The source is a girl aged 2 to 10 in good health.

The chain combines TRBV21-1 with TRBJ2-4; the tabulated D call, TRBD2, remains unverified against the DNA. TRBV21-1 has pseudogene status. The CDR3 covers 23 residues. The CDR3 coding sequence is TGTGCCAGCAGCAAAGACCCAGACGTGGCGGGACTAGCGAGAAAACCAGCCAAAAACATTCAGTACTTC. It encodes CASSKDPDVAGLARKPAKNIQYF.

The gene calls are TRBV12-3 or TRBV12-4 and TRBJ2-4; no clear D. The CDR3 totals 12 residues. Trimming left V 6 bases short and J 7 bases short, with 10 bases between. The CDR3 reads CASSRTRNIQYF. CDR3 sequence (DNA): TGTGCCAGCAGCCGCACCCGGAACATTCAGTACTTC.

The gene calls are TRBV5-6 and TRBJ1-4, with unresolved D. Germline CDR1 SGHDT, CDR2 YYEEEE. V gave up 2 bases and J gave up 0 bases, with 14 bases separating them. The CDR3 contains 17 residues. The CDR3 sequence is CASSLTLDPATNEKLFF. The CDR3 DNA reads TGTGCCAGCAGCTTAACATTGGACCCGGCAACTAATGAAAAACTGTTTTTT.

This clonotype was counted a few times. The genes are TRBV5-4 and TRBJ2-1; 7 positions agree with TRBD2. V gave up 1 base and J gave up 6 bases; unmatched junction bases: 7. The CDR3 runs to 15 residues. CDR1 is SGHNT, CDR2 YYREEE, per germline (reference sequence). CDR3 in amino acids: CASSLSGGSINEQFF. The CDR3, as DNA: TGTGCCAGCAGCTTGTCCGGCGGGAGCATCAATGAGCAGTTCTTC.

V gene TRBV28 combines with J gene TRBJ1-1; no definite D call. Trimming cost V 1 base and J 6 bases, with 15 bases left between them. Germline V CDR1 and CDR2: MDHEN, SYDVKM. The CDR3 is made up of 15 amino acids. The CDR3 loop is CASSLLHSSYPEAFF. The DNA for the CDR3 is TGTGCCAGCAGTTTATTGCACAGCTCTTATCCTGAAGCTTTCTTT.